These 2 T cell receptor beta chains were sequenced from one sample in a study of cytomegalovirus exposure and HLA in healthy donors. Use of 60 Vbeta and 13 Jbeta primers characterized the PCR. Data came from immunoSEQ multiplex PCR; TCRdb stores just in-frame clones and leaves some out. In the table there are 130,000 or so clones, around 80% of which are singletons. The specimen sequenced was PBMCs. These receptors originate from a woman younger than 35 in good health and CMV-seropositive.

The CDR3 sequence: CASSTDAGRGNEQFF. Here the CDR3 DNA reads TGCGCCAGCAGTACCGACGCGGGCCGTGGCAATGAGCAGTTCTTC. The chain couples TRBV10-2 to TRBJ2-1; tentatively, D is TRBD2 (5 bases). Trimming stripped 5 bases from V and 6 bases from J, with 17 bases between. The CDR3 runs 15 residues. The V gene's germline CDR1 is WSHSY and CDR2 SAAADI.

The J gene is TRBJ1-5, the V gene TRBV5-8; 8 bases agree with TRBD1. V dropped 4 bases and J dropped 6; count of bases not matched to a gene: 3. Germline V gives CDR1 SGHTS, CDR2 YDEGEE. The CDR3 extends over 13 amino acids. CDR3 DNA: TGTGCCAGCAGCCCGGACAGGGCTCAGCCCCAGCATTTT. It translates to CASSPDRAQPQHF.